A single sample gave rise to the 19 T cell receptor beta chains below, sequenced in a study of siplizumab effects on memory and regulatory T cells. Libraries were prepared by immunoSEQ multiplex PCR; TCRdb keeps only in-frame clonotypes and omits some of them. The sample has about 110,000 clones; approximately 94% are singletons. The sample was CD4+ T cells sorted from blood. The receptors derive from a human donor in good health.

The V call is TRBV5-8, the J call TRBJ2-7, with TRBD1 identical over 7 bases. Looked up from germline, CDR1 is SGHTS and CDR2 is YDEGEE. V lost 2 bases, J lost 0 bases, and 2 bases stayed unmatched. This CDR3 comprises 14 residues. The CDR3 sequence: CASSFRGSSYEQYF. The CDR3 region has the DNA TGTGCCAGCAGCTTCAGGGGGAGCTCCTACGAGCAGTACTTC.

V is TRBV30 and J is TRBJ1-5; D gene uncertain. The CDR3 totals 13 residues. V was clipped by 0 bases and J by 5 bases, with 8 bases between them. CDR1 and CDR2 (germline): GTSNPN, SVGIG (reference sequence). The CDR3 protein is CAWSVSSDQPQHF. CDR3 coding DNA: TGTGCCTGGAGTGTATCGTCGGATCAGCCCCAGCATTTT.

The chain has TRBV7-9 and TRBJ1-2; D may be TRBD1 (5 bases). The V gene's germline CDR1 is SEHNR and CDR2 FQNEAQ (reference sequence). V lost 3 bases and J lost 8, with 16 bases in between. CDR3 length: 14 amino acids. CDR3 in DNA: TGTGCCAGCAGCTTTTCGAGCAGGGTCGAAGGCTACACCTTC. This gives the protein CASSFSSRVEGYTF.

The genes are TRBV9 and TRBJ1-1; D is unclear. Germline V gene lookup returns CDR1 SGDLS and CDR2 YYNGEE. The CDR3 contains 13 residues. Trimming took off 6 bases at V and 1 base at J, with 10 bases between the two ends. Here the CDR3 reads CASNPLGNTEAFF. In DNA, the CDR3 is TGTGCCAGCAACCCCCTGGGGAACACTGAAGCTTTCTTT.

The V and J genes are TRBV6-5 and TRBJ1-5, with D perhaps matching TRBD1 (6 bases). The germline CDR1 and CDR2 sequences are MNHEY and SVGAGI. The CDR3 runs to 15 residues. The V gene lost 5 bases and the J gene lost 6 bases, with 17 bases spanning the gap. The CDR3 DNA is TGTGCCAGCAGTGGAGACAGGAACCTCGGTCAGCCCCAGCATTTT. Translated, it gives CASSGDRNLGQPQHF.

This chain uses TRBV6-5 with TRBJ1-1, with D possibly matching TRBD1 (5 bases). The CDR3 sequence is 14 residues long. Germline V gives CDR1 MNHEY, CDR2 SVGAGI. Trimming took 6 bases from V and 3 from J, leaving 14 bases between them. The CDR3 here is CASRSWDGDTEAFF. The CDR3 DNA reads TGTGCCAGCAGGTCTTGGGACGGCGACACTGAAGCTTTCTTT.

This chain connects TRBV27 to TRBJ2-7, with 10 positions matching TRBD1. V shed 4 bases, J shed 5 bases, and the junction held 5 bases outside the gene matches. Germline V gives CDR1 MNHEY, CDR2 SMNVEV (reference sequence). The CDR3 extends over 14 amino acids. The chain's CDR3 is CASSSWDRGHEQYF. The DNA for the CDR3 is TGTGCCAGCAGTTCCTGGGACAGGGGCCACGAGCAGTACTTC.

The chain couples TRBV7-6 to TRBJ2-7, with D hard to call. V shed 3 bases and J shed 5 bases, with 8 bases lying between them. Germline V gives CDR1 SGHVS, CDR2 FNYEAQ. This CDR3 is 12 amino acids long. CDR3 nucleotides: TGTGCCAGCAGCTTGGCGCCCCACGAGCAGTACTTC. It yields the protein CASSLAPHEQYF.

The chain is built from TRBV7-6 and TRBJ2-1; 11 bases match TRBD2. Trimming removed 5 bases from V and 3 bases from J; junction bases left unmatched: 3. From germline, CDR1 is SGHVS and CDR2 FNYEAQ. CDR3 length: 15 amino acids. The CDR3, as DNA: TGTGCCAGCAGCCTCACTAGCGGGGGCTACAATGAGCAGTTCTTC. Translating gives CASSLTSGGYNEQFF.

The CDR3 here is CATSRGTRGEPLHF. The CDR3, as DNA: TGTGCCACCAGCAGAGGAACCAGGGGGGAACCCCTCCACTTT. The chain recombines TRBV15 with TRBJ1-6; 7 bases line up with TRBD1. With V trimmed by 1 base and J by 12 bases, 6 bases remained unmatched. The CDR3 runs 14 residues. CDR1 and CDR2 (germline): LNHNV, YYDKDF (reference sequence).

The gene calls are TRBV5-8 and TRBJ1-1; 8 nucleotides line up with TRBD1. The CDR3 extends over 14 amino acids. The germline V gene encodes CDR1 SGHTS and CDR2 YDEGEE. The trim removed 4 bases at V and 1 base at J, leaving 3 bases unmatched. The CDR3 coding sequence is TGTGCCAGCAGCGCCGGGACAGGGAACACTGAAGCTTTCTTT. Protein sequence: CASSAGTGNTEAFF.

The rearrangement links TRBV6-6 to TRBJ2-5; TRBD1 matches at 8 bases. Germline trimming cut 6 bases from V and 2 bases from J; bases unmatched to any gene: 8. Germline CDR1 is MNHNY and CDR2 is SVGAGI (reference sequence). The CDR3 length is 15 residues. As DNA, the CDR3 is TGTGCCAGCAGCTACCAGGGGGCGAGGCAAGAGACCCAGTACTTC. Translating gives CASSYQGARQETQYF.

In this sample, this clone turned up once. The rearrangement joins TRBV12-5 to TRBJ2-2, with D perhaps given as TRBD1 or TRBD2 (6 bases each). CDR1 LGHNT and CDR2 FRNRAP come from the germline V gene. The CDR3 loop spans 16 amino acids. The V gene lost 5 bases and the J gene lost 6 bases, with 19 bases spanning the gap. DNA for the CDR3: TGTGCTAGTGGTCGGGGGCCAGGGGTGGTTCCCGGGGAGCTGTTTTTT. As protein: CASGRGPGVVPGELFF.

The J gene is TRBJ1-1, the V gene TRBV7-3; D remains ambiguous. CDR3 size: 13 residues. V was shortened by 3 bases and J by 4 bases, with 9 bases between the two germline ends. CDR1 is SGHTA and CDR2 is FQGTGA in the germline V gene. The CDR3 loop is CASSFAAITEAFF. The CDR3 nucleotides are TGTGCCAGCAGCTTTGCCGCGATCACTGAAGCTTTCTTT.

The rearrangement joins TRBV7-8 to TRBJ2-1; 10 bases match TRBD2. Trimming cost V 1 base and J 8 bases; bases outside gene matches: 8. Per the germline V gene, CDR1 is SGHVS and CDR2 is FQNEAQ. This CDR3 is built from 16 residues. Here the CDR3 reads CASSLGTAGGRDEQFF. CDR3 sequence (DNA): TGTGCCAGCAGCTTAGGTACAGCGGGGGGGCGGGATGAGCAGTTCTTC. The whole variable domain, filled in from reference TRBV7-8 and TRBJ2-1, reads GAGVSQSPRYKVAKRGQDVALRCDPISGHVSLFWYQQALGQGPEFLTYFQNEAQLDKSGLPSDRFFAERPEGSVSTLKIQRTQQEDSAVYLCASSLGTAGGRDEQFFGPGTRLTVL.

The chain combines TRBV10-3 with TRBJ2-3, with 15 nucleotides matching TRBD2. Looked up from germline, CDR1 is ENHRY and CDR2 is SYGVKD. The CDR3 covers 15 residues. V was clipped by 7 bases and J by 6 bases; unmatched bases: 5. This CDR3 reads CAINGLAGGVDTQYF. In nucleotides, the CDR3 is TGTGCCATCAATGGACTAGCGGGAGGGGTGGATACGCAGTATTTT.

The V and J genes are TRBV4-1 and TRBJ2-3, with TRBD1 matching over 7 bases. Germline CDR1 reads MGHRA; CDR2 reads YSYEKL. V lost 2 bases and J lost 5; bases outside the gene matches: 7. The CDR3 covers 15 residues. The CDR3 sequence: CASSQRQGYGDTQYF. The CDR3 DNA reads TGCGCCAGCAGCCAAAGACAGGGATATGGAGATACGCAGTATTTT.

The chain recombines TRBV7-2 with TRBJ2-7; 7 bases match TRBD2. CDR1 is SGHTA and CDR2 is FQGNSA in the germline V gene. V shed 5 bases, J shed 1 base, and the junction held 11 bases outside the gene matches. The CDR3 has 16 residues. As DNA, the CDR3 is TGTGCCAGCAGCCGTCGTTCAGCGGGACGTTCCTACGAGCAGTACTTC. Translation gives CASSRRSAGRSYEQYF.

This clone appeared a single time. The CDR3 region is CASSLQGAGEKLFF. In nucleotides, the CDR3 is TGTGCCAGCTCACTCCAGGGGGCGGGTGAAAAACTGTTTTTT. V is TRBV18 and J is TRBJ1-4; 8 nucleotides agree with TRBD1. V gave up 4 bases and J gave up 7 bases; unmatched junction bases: 5. Germline V CDR1 and CDR2: KGHSH, LQKENI. The CDR3 loop spans 14 amino acids. The full variable domain, its missing parts supplied by reference TRBV18 and TRBJ1-4, is NAGVMQNPRHLVRRRGQEARLRCSPMKGHSHVYWYRQLPEEGLKFMVYLQKENIIDESGMPKERFSAEFPKEGPSILRIQQVVRGDSAAYFCASSLQGAGEKLFFGSGTQLSVL.